This TCR beta chain derives from a study of identical twins. This clonotype was seen a handful of times. V shed 7 bases, J shed 4 bases, and the junction held 9 bases outside the gene matches. This CDR3 is built from 15 residues. A single record per CDR3 protein comes from TCRdb applying MiXCR to the 5' RACE reads. The repertoire holds approximately 410,000 distinct CDR3 sequences, with approximately 18% as singletons. Sequencing was performed on naive T cells sorted from blood. The V and J genes are TRBV12-3 or TRBV12-4 and TRBJ2-3, with 9 bases aligning to TRBD1. This sequence was found in a man between 50 and 59 years old in good health. The CDR3, as DNA: TGTGCCAGCACCTTGACAGGGGGAGCTTCAGATACGCAGTATTTT. This encodes CASTLTGGASDTQYF.